The TCR beta chain described here comes from a study of blood T cell repertoires in COVID-19. Study information: Samples came from the United States, Italy and Spain, spanning acute and convalescent COVID-19. PBMCs, B-cell-depleted T cells, or T cells provided the cDNA or gDNA that made up the material.

This CDR3 has 16 residues. Trimming left V 4 bases short and J 6 bases short, with 18 bases between. Germline V CDR1 and CDR2: MNHNS, SASEGT. In Seattle, patients joined the study during active infection and were tracked longitudinally. In the study's own analysis: Cell counts per sample came from amplifying reference gene primers. Some clones are missing from TCRdb's copy, which holds only in-frame ones; the method was immunoSEQ multiplex PCR. V, J and clone size reflect that table, while D and trimming were determined from the DNA. Of hundreds of thousands of clones listed, 70% to 90% were seen once; the top ten hold roughly 6.8%.

V gene TRBV6-1 combines with J gene TRBJ1-4; D may be TRBD1 (6 bases). Sequenced sample: peripheral blood. The clonotype comes from a woman aged 25 to 45 with COVID-19, enrolled during active disease. The CDR3 reads CASSGTGKGAYEKLFF. As DNA, the CDR3 is TGTGCCAGCAGTGGAACAGGGAAGGGAGCTTATGAAAAACTGTTTTTT.